These 9 T cell receptor beta chains were sequenced from one sample in a study of cytomegalovirus exposure and HLA in healthy donors. Vbeta (60) and Jbeta (13) primers were used in the PCR. The repertoire was sequenced with immunoSEQ multiplex PCR; TCRdb's copy has only in-frame clones and lacks some. The sample has fewer than 150,000 clones; the top ten hold roughly 2.7%. Sequences were obtained from PBMCs. These TCRs come from a man aged 35 to 55 in good health and CMV-seronegative.

The J gene is TRBJ2-7, the V gene TRBV7-2; 8 nucleotides align to TRBD1. V lost 3 bases, J lost 3 bases, and 10 bases stayed unmatched. Germline CDR1 reads SGHTA; CDR2 reads FQGNSA. The CDR3 has 16 amino acids. The CDR3 DNA reads as TGTGCCAGCAGCTTTATGACGACAGGGGAGAACTACGAGCAGTACTTC. This gives the protein CASSFMTTGENYEQYF.

The J gene is TRBJ1-2, the V gene TRBV2, with D unclear. Trimming removed 4 bases from V and 13 bases from J, with 16 bases in between. This CDR3 has 12 residues. The germline V gene has CDR1 SNHLY and CDR2 FYNNEI. The CDR3 spells CASSVAQEPSTF. CDR3 DNA: TGTGCCAGCAGTGTCGCTCAGGAACCCAGCACCTTC.

The chain combines TRBV6-5 with TRBJ1-1; tentative D call: TRBD1 (6 bases). Per the germline V gene, CDR1 is MNHEY and CDR2 is SVGAGI. The CDR3 extends over 14 amino acids. The ends were cut back, 8 bases at V and 3 bases at J, with 16 bases in the middle. CDR3 protein: CASLRVGGYTEAFF. CDR3 coding DNA: TGTGCCAGCTTGCGGGTAGGGGGTTACACTGAAGCTTTCTTT.

The V call is TRBV5-6, the J call TRBJ2-5; 9 nucleotides align to TRBD1. Matching the DNA end better, TRBJ2-7 makes the J call doubtful. Per germline, CDR1 SGHDT and CDR2 YYEEEE. The CDR3 has 15 residues. The CDR3 region has the DNA TGTGCCAGCAGCTTTCCGGGACAGGGTTCCTACGAGCAGTACTTC. It codes for CASSFPGQGSYEQYF.

The chain joins TRBV5-1 to TRBJ1-6, with a possible D match to TRBD1 (6 bases). Trimming shortened V by 0 bases and J by 8 bases, and 18 bases separated the two germline ends. In germline, CDR1 is SGHRS, CDR2 YFSETQ. The CDR3 runs to 17 residues. The CDR3 protein is CASSLGRGTARDSPLHF. Written as DNA, the CDR3 is TGCGCCAGCAGCTTGGGAAGGGGGACGGCCCGTGATTCACCCCTCCACTTT.

The rearrangement joins TRBV4-1 to TRBJ1-2, with D maybe TRBD1 (5 bases). The CDR3 sequence is 15 residues long. CDR1 is MGHRA, CDR2 YSYEKL, per germline. Trimming pared 0 bases from V and 4 bases from J, leaving 12 bases between. The CDR3 nucleotides are TGCGCCAGCAGCCAAGACCCCCAGGGTAGCTATGGCTACACCTTC. Amino acid sequence: CASSQDPQGSYGYTF.

This chain connects TRBV4-1 to TRBJ2-7; 9 bases line up with TRBD1. The CDR3 is made up of 17 amino acids. The V and J ends lost 3 bases and 1 base, in that order; junction bases with no gene match: 10. The germline CDR1 and CDR2 sequences are MGHRA and YSYEKL. Written as DNA, the CDR3 is TGCGCCAGCAGCCACGTGCGAACCGGGACAGGGTCCTACGAGCAGTACTTC. It yields the protein CASSHVRTGTGSYEQYF.

The rearrangement links TRBV4-3 to TRBJ2-7; D gene unclear. Trimming removed 4 bases at V and 5 bases at J, with 12 bases between. Germline CDR1 is LGHNA and CDR2 is YSLEER. The CDR3 sequence is 13 residues long. The CDR3 bases are TGCGCCAGCAGCCCTCAGCATCAGGACGAGCAGTACTTC. Translation: CASSPQHQDEQYF.

This chain links TRBV19 with TRBJ1-1, with TRBD1 identical over 8 bases. The germline V gene encodes CDR1 LNHDA and CDR2 SQIVND (reference sequence). Germline trimming cut 6 bases from V and 3 bases from J; bases unmatched to any gene: 9. The CDR3 is made up of 15 amino acids. The CDR3 DNA follows: TGTGCCAGTAGGCGACAGGGGACCATCCACACTGAAGCTTTCTTT. The encoded protein is CASRRQGTIHTEAFF.